This is a list of T cell receptor beta chains from one sample in a study of T cells in Graves' hyperthyroidism and ophthalmopathy. Using its own MiXCR run on the multiplex PCR reads, TCRdb lists one record per CDR3 protein. The sample records around 500,000 distinct CDR3 sequences, around 15% being singletons. Specimen: blood. These receptors were taken from a woman younger than 30 with Graves' hyperthyroidism. CDR3s include the opening cysteine and the closing phenylalanine or tryptophan. D genes are given only for firm matches. Rows may omit the clone size; those that give it use once, few, many or a size class.

>NA|NA|TRBJ1-5|TRBV27
CASSPQGLLNQPQHF
TGTGCCAGCAGTCCACAGGGTCTCCTAAATCAGCCCCAGCATTTT
>TRBD1|many|TRBJ2-1|TRBV12-3/TRBV12-4
CASSLGQGGYNEQFF
TGTGCCAGCAGTTTGGGACAGGGGGGGTACAATGAGCAGTTCTTC
>TRBD1|few|TRBJ2-7|TRBV20-1
CSARQGSSYEQYF
TGCAGTGCGCGACAGGGTTCATCCTACGAGCAGTACTTC
>TRBD2|few|TRBJ2-1|TRBV19
CASSTSSGSYNEQFF
TGTGCCAGTAGTACCTCTAGCGGTTCTTACAATGAGCAGTTCTTC
>TRBD1|NA|TRBJ1-5|TRBV20-1
CSASRTGYSNQPQHF
TGCAGTGCTAGCAGGACAGGGTATAGCAATCAGCCCCAGCATTTT
>NA|many|TRBJ2-3|TRBV2
CASGGGAGPDTQYF
TGTGCCAGCGGGGGGGGCGCTGGCCCAGATACGCAGTATTTT
>NA|NA|TRBJ2-3|TRBV9
CASSVGGTRTDTQYF
TGTGCCAGCAGCGTAGGCGGGACCCGCACAGATACGCAGTATTTT
>TRBD2|many|TRBJ2-1|TRBV11-3
CALQALNWGWSGSHNEQFF
TGTGCCCTCCAAGCTCTGAATTGGGGATGGAGCGGGAGTCACAATGAGCAGTTCTTC
>TRBD1|many|TRBJ1-5|TRBV19
CASTPGQGISRRQPQHF
TGTGCCAGTACTCCGGGACAGGGAATAAGTAGGCGTCAGCCCCAGCATTTT
>NA|NA|TRBJ1-1|TRBV6-1
CASSEAGENTEAFF
TGTGCCAGCAGTGAAGCCGGGGAGAACACTGAAGCTTTCTTT